This T cell receptor (beta chain) was sequenced for a study of CD8+ T cells in alopecia areata. Extracted RNA was reverse transcribed into cDNA, the sequencing template. Profiling relied on immunoSEQ multiplex PCR, and the TCRdb table lists in-frame clones only, not all of them. The data hold about 200,000 clones, with approximately 38% observed a single time. Trimming stripped 5 bases from V and 3 bases from J, with 6 bases between. This CDR3 region has 12 residues. Germline-derived CDR1 and CDR2 are SGHTA and FQGTGA. There are a few counts of this clone. Stated treatment: oral pan-JAK inhibitor, 5-10 mg twice daily.

The sample was CD4+ T cells sorted from blood, taken at roughly week 30, from a patient treated with tofacitinib. The receptor's source is a human donor with alopecia areata. The chain is built from TRBV7-3 and TRBJ2-3, with D unresolved. CDR3 nucleotides: TGTGCCAGCAGCCCGGATACAGATACGCAGTATTTT. Translating gives CASSPDTDTQYF.